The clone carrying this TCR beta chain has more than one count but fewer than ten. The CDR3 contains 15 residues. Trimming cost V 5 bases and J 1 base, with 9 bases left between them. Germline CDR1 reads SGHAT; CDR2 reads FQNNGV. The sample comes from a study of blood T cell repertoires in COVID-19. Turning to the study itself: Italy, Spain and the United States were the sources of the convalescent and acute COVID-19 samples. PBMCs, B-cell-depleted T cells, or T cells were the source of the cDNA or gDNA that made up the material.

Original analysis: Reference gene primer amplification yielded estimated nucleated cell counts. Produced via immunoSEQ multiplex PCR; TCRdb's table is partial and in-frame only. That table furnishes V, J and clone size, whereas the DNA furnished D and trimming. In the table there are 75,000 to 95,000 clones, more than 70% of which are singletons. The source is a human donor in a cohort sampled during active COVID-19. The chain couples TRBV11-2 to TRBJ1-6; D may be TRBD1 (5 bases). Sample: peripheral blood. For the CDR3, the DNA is TGTGCCAGCAGCCCCTCAGGGTCCTATAATTCACCCCTCCACTTT. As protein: CASSPSGSYNSPLHF.